The 2 T cell receptor beta chains in this list originate from one sample, sequenced in a study of PD-1 blockade in classical Hodgkin lymphoma. Each and every patient relapsed after autologous stem cell transplantation, and patients got differing brentuximab vedotin exposure. The repertoire was sequenced with immunoSEQ multiplex PCR; TCRdb's copy has only in-frame clones and lacks some. This sample carries about 150,000 clones, about 81% of them seen once, and the ten largest clones take roughly 8.4%. The sequencing here drew on peripheral blood mononuclear cells (PBMCs), taken before the second cycle of nivolumab. All receptors derive from a human donor with classical Hodgkin lymphoma.

The J gene is TRBJ2-7, the V gene TRBV7-3; tentative D call: TRBD2 (5 bases). The germline V and J ends were trimmed by 1 base and 0 bases, with 7 bases remaining between them. The CDR3 has 14 amino acids. The germline V gene has CDR1 SGHTA and CDR2 FQGTGA. CDR3 residues: CASSLREHSYEQYF. CDR3 bases: TGTGCCAGCAGCTTAAGGGAGCACTCCTACGAGCAGTACTTC. The whole variable domain, remainder taken from reference TRBV7-3 and TRBJ2-7, is GAGVSQTPSNKVTEKGKYVELRCDPISGHTALYWYRQSLGQGPEFLIYFQGTGAADDSGLPNDRFFAVRPEGSVSTLKIQRTERGDSAVYLCASSLREHSYEQYFGPGTRLTVT.

This chain links TRBV6-5 with TRBJ2-7, with unresolved D. CDR3 length equals 13 residues. The V end was cut by 2 bases, the J end by 3 bases, with 8 bases between. The germline V gene has CDR1 MNHEY and CDR2 SVGAGI. The CDR3 region has the DNA TGTGCCAGCAGTTACGCCATAGGCTACGAGCAGTACTTC. Its translation: CASSYAIGYEQYF.